This TCR beta chain is from a study of T cell changes during pregnancy in multiple sclerosis. CDR1 and CDR2 from the germline V gene are MNHEY and SMNVEV (reference sequence). The CDR3 totals 13 residues. With 2 bases removed from V and 7 bases from J, the gap between germline ends came to 11 bases. Clones were read by immunoSEQ multiplex PCR, and TCRdb kept only the in-frame ones, dropping some. The data show approximately 100,000 clones, with 85% to 95% seen just once and 2% to 2.5% held by the top ten. This specimen consisted of peripheral blood, obtained in the third trimester of pregnancy. This rearrangement joins TRBV27 to TRBJ1-1; D possibly corresponds to TRBD1 (6 bases). This sequence originates from a female donor with multiple sclerosis, enrolled in a pregnancy study. The CDR3 is CASSLNREGEAFF. As DNA, the CDR3 is TGTGCCAGCAGTTTAAACAGGGAGGGTGAAGCTTTCTTT.